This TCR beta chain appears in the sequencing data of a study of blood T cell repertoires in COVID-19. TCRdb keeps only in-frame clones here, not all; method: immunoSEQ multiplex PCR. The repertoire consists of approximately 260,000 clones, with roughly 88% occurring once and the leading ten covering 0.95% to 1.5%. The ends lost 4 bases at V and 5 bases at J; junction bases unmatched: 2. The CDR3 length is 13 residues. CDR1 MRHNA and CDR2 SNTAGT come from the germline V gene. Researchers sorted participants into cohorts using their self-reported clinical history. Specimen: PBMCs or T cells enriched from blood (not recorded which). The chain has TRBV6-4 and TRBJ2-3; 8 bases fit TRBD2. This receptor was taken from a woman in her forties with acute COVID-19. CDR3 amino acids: CASSVTSGDTQYF. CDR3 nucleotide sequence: TGTGCCAGCAGTGTAACTAGCGGAGATACGCAGTATTTT.